Shown below are 27 T cell receptor beta chains from a single sample sequenced in a study of blood T cells in healthy people across ages. With a J-beta primer mix and a sample-barcoded 5' primer, a second PCR ran 7 to 11 cycles. TCRdb itself ran the 5' RACE reads through MiXCR, one entry per CDR3 protein. The sample yields over 950,000 distinct CDR3 sequences, around two fifths seen once. Input material: blood. The receptors here all came from a man aged 18 to 35 in good health.

This clonotype has at least ten counts. The gene calls are TRBV3-1 and TRBJ2-7; D is perhaps TRBD1 (6 bases). Per the germline V gene, CDR1 is LGHDT and CDR2 is YNNKEL (reference sequence). Trimming removed 7 bases from V and 0 bases from J, with 16 bases in between. The CDR3 extends over 15 amino acids. This CDR3 reads CASNPQGNPSYEQYF. CDR3 bases: TGTGCCAGCAACCCACAGGGAAACCCCTCCTACGAGCAGTACTTC.

Only a few counts were recorded for this clonotype. The V gene is TRBV20-1, the J gene TRBJ1-4; no clear D gene. The CDR3 loop spans 13 amino acids. Trimming took off 6 bases at V and 7 bases at J, with 15 bases between the two ends. Germline V gene sequence: CDR1 DFQATT, CDR2 SNEGSKA (reference sequence). Here the CDR3 reads CSAPTALGEKLFF. For the CDR3, the DNA is TGCAGTGCCCCGACCGCGTTGGGTGAAAAACTGTTTTTT.

This clonotype has more than one count but fewer than ten. This chain connects TRBV7-9 to TRBJ1-5, with TRBD1 as a possible D gene (6 bases). V lost 0 bases to trimming and J lost 9 bases, with 12 bases between them. Germline lookup yields CDR1 SEHNR and CDR2 FQNEAQ (reference sequence). The CDR3 has 14 residues. In DNA form, the CDR3 reads TGTGCCAGCAGCTTAGCGGACAGCTTAGGGCCCCAGCATTTT. Translation gives CASSLADSLGPQHF.

Concerning this clonotype itself: One junction end does not reproduce the germline sequence, and a read error may be involved. V and J are TRBV2 and TRBJ1-5, with D uncertain. The length of the CDR3 is 14 residues. Looked up from germline, CDR1 is SNHLY and CDR2 is FYNNEI. This CDR3 reads CASREDLSYQPQHF. DNA for the CDR3: TGTGCCAGCAGGGAAGACCTTTCTTATCAGCCCCAGCATTTT.

This clonotype was detected ten times or more. This rearrangement joins TRBV14 to TRBJ2-3, with 10 positions matching TRBD2. CDR3 length equals 16 residues. V lost 6 bases to trimming and J lost 2 bases; unmatched junction nucleotides: 8. Germline values: CDR1 SGHDN, CDR2 FVKESK. CDR3 sequence reads: CASRPGTSAYTDTQYF. CDR3 sequence (DNA): TGTGCCAGCAGACCCGGGACTAGCGCATACACAGATACGCAGTATTTT.

The chain uses TRBV7-2 and TRBJ2-1, with TRBD2 as a possible D gene (5 bases). There are 14 residues in the CDR3. V shed 3 bases and J shed 6 bases, with 12 bases lying between them. The germline CDR1 and CDR2 sequences are SGHTA and FQGNSA. The CDR3 DNA follows: TGTGCCAGCAGCTTTAGCGCAGACGGCAATGAGCAGTTCTTC. Encoded protein: CASSFSADGNEQFF.

This CDR3 is CASSQAKTSGGARATDTQYF. CDR3 bases: TGCGCCAGCAGCCAAGCAAAAACTAGCGGGGGGGCCAGGGCTACAGATACGCAGTATTTT. V is TRBV4-1 and J is TRBJ2-3, with 13 bases aligning to TRBD2. The length of the CDR3 is 20 residues. The V gene end was trimmed by 1 base and the J gene end by 3 bases; junction bases not matched to a gene: 13. Germline V gives CDR1 MGHRA, CDR2 YSYEKL.

This clonotype was picked up many times. The rearrangement uses TRBV6-1 and TRBJ1-2; D call uncertain. Germline CDR1 MNHNS, CDR2 SASEGT. The CDR3 loop spans 13 amino acids. Trimming removed 3 bases from V and 8 bases from J, with 13 bases in between. The chain's CDR3 is CASSDAGLGGYTF. Written as DNA, the CDR3 is TGTGCCAGCAGTGATGCCGGCCTAGGAGGCTACACCTTC.

This clonotype turned up a few times. The J gene is TRBJ2-2, the V gene TRBV12-3 or TRBV12-4; the D gene is possibly TRBD1 (5 bases). The CDR3 covers 14 residues. Trimming left V 1 base short and J 5 bases short, with 8 bases between. The CDR3 protein is CASSLVPGTGELFF. The CDR3 region has the DNA TGTGCCAGCAGTTTAGTTCCAGGGACCGGGGAGCTGTTTTTT.

The chain couples TRBV4-1 to TRBJ1-1; 9 positions match TRBD1. CDR1 and CDR2 from the germline V gene are MGHRA and YSYEKL. CDR3 length: 15 amino acids. Trimming removed 8 bases from V and 0 bases from J; junction bases left unmatched: 7. The CDR3 here is CASGGQGSVNTEAFF. The CDR3 nucleotides are TGCGCCAGCGGCGGACAGGGGTCCGTGAACACTGAAGCTTTCTTT.

V gene TRBV20-1 combines with J gene TRBJ2-1; TRBD2 is a possible D gene (6 bases). The J call may be in error: the DNA end matches TRBJ2-7 better. Germline V gene lookup returns CDR1 DFQATT and CDR2 SNEGSKA (reference sequence). The CDR3 has 19 amino acids. CDR3 in amino acids: CSARPIGRREVGTYNEQYF. CDR3 DNA sequence: TGCAGTGCTAGACCAATCGGCCGTAGGGAGGTTGGGACCTACAATGAGCAGTACTTC.

This clonotype has more than one count but fewer than ten. CDR3 nucleotide sequence: TGCGCCAGCGGCGTATCGCAGGGGAACTATGGCTACACCTTC. Its protein product is CASGVSQGNYGYTF. The V and J genes are TRBV5-1 and TRBJ1-2; D may be TRBD1 (6 bases). Per the germline V gene, CDR1 is SGHRS and CDR2 is YFSETQ. V lost 7 bases to trimming and J lost 2 bases, with 15 bases between them. The CDR3 length is 14 residues.

This clonotype was counted ten times or more. The V and J genes are TRBV9 and TRBJ1-1; D gene ambiguous. Germline lookup yields CDR1 SGDLS and CDR2 YYNGEE. CDR3 length equals 13 residues. V shed 4 bases and J shed 0 bases, with 7 bases lying between them. The CDR3 spells CASSSRVNTEAFF. The DNA for the CDR3 is TGTGCCAGCAGCTCCCGAGTGAACACTGAAGCTTTCTTT.

This chain joins TRBV7-2 and TRBJ2-7; perhaps TRBD1 as D (6 bases). Germline CDR1 reads SGHTA; CDR2 reads FQGNSA. V lost 5 bases and J lost 2, with 13 bases in between. The CDR3 totals 14 residues. CDR3 DNA sequence: TGTGCCAGCAGCCCTTTTGGGGGCCCCTACGAGCAGTACTTC. It codes for CASSPFGGPYEQYF.

This clonotype was seen a few times. The rearrangement links TRBV5-6 to TRBJ2-1, with D possibly TRBD2 on 5 matching bases. The germline gives CDR1 SGHDT, CDR2 YYEEEE. This CDR3 region has 14 residues. Between the trimmed V and J ends, which lost 7 bases and 2 bases, there was a span of 13 bases. The CDR3 DNA reads as TGTGCCAGCCTACCGACCGGGACCTACAATGAGCAGTTCTTC. Translating gives CASLPTGTYNEQFF.

V usage is TRBV7-2 and J usage is TRBJ2-1; 13 bases align to TRBD2. V was pared by 2 bases and J by 9 bases, with 10 bases of the junction left unmatched. Germline V gives CDR1 SGHTA, CDR2 FQGNSA. The CDR3 runs 17 residues. This CDR3 is CASSLPGRLAGGFEQFF. The CDR3 DNA is TGTGCCAGCAGCTTACCCGGTCGACTAGCGGGAGGATTTGAGCAGTTCTTC.

This clonotype was seen a few times. The DNA of the CDR3 is TGCAGTACCCCTGGTGCGGGGGACTCCTACAATGAGCAGTACTTC. It translates to CSTPGAGDSYNEQYF. The V call is TRBV20-1, the J call TRBJ2-1; 7 bases align to TRBD2. The J call may be wrong; the DNA end is better matched by TRBJ2-7. CDR1 and CDR2 from the germline V gene are DFQATT and SNEGSKA (reference sequence). This CDR3 comprises 15 residues.

The J gene is TRBJ1-4, the V gene TRBV3-1; D uncertain. V was pared by 0 bases and J by 8 bases, with 13 bases between. Germline lookup yields CDR1 LGHDT and CDR2 YNNKEL (reference sequence). CDR3 length: 15 residues. CDR3 protein: CASSQDVARGEKLFF. The CDR3 DNA follows: TGTGCCAGCAGCCAAGATGTGGCCCGCGGGGAAAAACTGTTTTTT.

This clonotype was seen more than once but under ten times. V is TRBV5-1 and J is TRBJ2-1; possibly TRBD2 for D (5 bases). This CDR3 region has 15 residues. CDR1 is SGHRS and CDR2 is YFSETQ in the germline V gene. V dropped 4 bases and J dropped 7 bases, with 18 bases sitting between them. The CDR3 is CASSESAGIMNEQFF. CDR3 nucleotide sequence: TGCGCCAGCAGCGAATCAGCCGGGATAATGAATGAGCAGTTCTTC. Variable domain in full (rest from reference TRBV5-1 and TRBJ2-1): KAGVTQTPRYLIKTRGQQVTLSCSPISGHRSVSWYQQTPGQGLQFLFEYFSETQRNKGNFPGRFSGRQFSNSRSEMNVSTLELGDSALYLCASSESAGIMNEQFFGPGTRLTVL.

This clonotype showed up just a few times. CDR3 in DNA: TGCAGCTACCGGGGCTCCACCTTCGGGGAGCTGTTTTTT. Translated, it gives CSYRGSTFGELFF. The chain couples TRBV29-1 to TRBJ2-2; D may be TRBD1 or TRBD2 (5 bases each). CDR3 length equals 13 residues. Germline loops: CDR1 SQVTM, CDR2 ANQGSEA. V was clipped by 8 bases and J by 7 bases, with 17 bases between them.

This clonotype was counted only a few times. The chain employs TRBV29-1 and TRBJ1-2; no firm D call. V dropped 4 bases and J dropped 3 bases, with 9 bases sitting between them. Per the germline V gene, CDR1 is SQVTM and CDR2 is ANQGSEA. The CDR3 loop spans 12 amino acids. The CDR3 DNA sequence: TGCAGCGTTGTACCCGGCGACTATGGCTACACCTTC. Residues: CSVVPGDYGYTF. Full variable domain (missing parts from reference TRBV29-1 and TRBJ1-2): SAVISQKPSRDICQRGTSLTIQCQVDSQVTMMFWYRQQPGQSLTLIATANQGSEATYESGFVIDKFPISRPNLTFSTLTVSNMSPEDSSIYLCSVVPGDYGYTFGSGTRLTVV.

This rearrangement joins TRBV27 to TRBJ2-7, with TRBD1 as a possible D gene (5 bases). Germline V gene sequence: CDR1 MNHEY, CDR2 SMNVEV (reference sequence). V lost 5 bases to trimming and J lost 2 bases, with 16 bases between them. There are 15 residues in the CDR3. The CDR3 spells CASSPPITGAYEQYF. CDR3 in DNA: TGTGCCAGCAGTCCCCCCATTACAGGTGCCTACGAGCAGTACTTC.

About this clonotype: Mismatch with germline at one junction end may stem from a read error. The chain carries TRBV20-1 and TRBJ1-4; possibly TRBD1 for D (5 bases). Germline V gene data show CDR1 as DFQATT and CDR2 as SNEGSKA (reference sequence). The CDR3 sequence is 13 residues long. The CDR3 coding sequence is TGCGGTGCCGCGGGGCCGGGAAACGAAAAACTGTTTTTT. This translates into CGAAGPGNEKLFF.

The gene calls are TRBV28 and TRBJ1-4; 8 bases match TRBD1. The CDR3 totals 18 residues. The germline V gene encodes CDR1 MDHEN and CDR2 SYDVKM. V was clipped by 4 bases and J by 2 bases; unmatched bases: 12. CDR3 amino acids: CASSSDPQGGSTNEKLFF. The CDR3 DNA follows: TGTGCCAGCAGTTCCGACCCACAGGGGGGATCTACTAATGAAAAACTGTTTTTT.

This clonotype appeared once. One junction end disagrees with the germline gene, perhaps due to a read error. The V call is TRBV20-1, the J call TRBJ2-3, with D perhaps TRBD2 (5 bases). The CDR3 contains 14 residues. CDR1 is DFQATT and CDR2 is SNEGSKA in the germline V gene (reference sequence). CDR3 protein: CSSRLPGNTDTQFF. Written as DNA, the CDR3 is TGCAGTTCTAGACTACCGGGCAACACAGATACGCAGTTTTTT.

This clonotype was recorded a few times. The chain has TRBV14 and TRBJ2-3, with unresolved D. The CDR3 length is 15 residues. Germline assignment: CDR1 SGHDN and CDR2 FVKESK. V shed 2 bases and J shed 0 bases, with 9 bases lying between them. CDR3 residues: CASSQMAASTDTQYF. CDR3 coding DNA: TGTGCCAGCAGCCAAATGGCAGCTAGCACAGATACGCAGTATTTT.

The rearrangement links TRBV28 to TRBJ2-5; D is possibly TRBD1 or TRBD2 (5 bases each). The J call is doubtful: the DNA matches TRBJ2-4 better. Germline values: CDR1 MDHEN, CDR2 SYDVKM. CDR3 length: 15 amino acids. In nucleotides, the CDR3 is TGTGCCACCGAGGAAGGAAGGGGACGCAAAAACATTCAGTACTTC. Amino acid sequence: CATEEGRGRKNIQYF.